This T cell receptor (beta chain) was sequenced in a study of shared T cell receptors in the human thymus. Generated by immunoSEQ multiplex PCR, the TCRdb table keeps only in-frame clones and is missing some. Here the sample spans approximately 490,000 clones, around 78% being singletons. The V gene lost 6 bases and the J gene lost 4 bases, with 12 bases spanning the gap. The CDR3 loop spans 13 amino acids. The germline V gene has CDR1 MNHEY and CDR2 SVGAGI. These same records also appear under a second study, on human thymus T cells. That study adds: From resections taken during corrective heart surgery, the thymus tissue was obtained.

V and J are TRBV6-5 and TRBJ1-2; no definite D call. This TCR came from a boy under three years old with a congenital heart defect. The sample was thymocytes. CDR3 sequence: CASRRGRTYGYTF. CDR3 DNA: TGTGCCAGCAGGCGGGGTAGGACCTATGGCTACACCTTC.